This TCR beta chain appears in the sequencing data of a study of T cell responses to AZD1222 COVID-19 vaccine. The study, taken as a whole, reports: Repertoires were obtained solely post-peak T cell response.

Clones were read by immunoSEQ multiplex PCR, and TCRdb kept only the in-frame ones, dropping some. The sample records around 140,000 clones, 80% to 95% being singletons. Comment on this clone: The antigen is not known.

V lost 3 bases, J lost 1 base, and 15 bases lay in between. Per germline, CDR1 SQVTM and CDR2 ANQGSEA. The CDR3 covers 15 residues. The J gene is TRBJ1-1, the V gene TRBV29-1; no reliable D call. The specimen was peripheral blood, collected on day 0 of MenACWY control vaccination. This clonotype was obtained from an adult in good health. The CDR3 loop is CSVEGTQIKNTEAFF. CDR3 DNA: TGCAGCGTTGAGGGCACGCAGATTAAGAACACTGAAGCTTTCTTT.